Listed here is a single T cell receptor beta chain. Its specificity is unknown. This entry comes from a study of Ad26.COV2.S vaccination and SARS-CoV-2 variants. Whole-study findings and limits: People who got the vaccine had more spike-specific TCR breadth than people who got placebo. Vaccinees and placebo recipients showed similar non-spike TCR breadth. Analyses of TCR breadth and depth may have underestimated total T cell responses.

The CDR3 is made up of 16 amino acids. Germline CDR1 SGHDN, CDR2 FVKESK. The V segment lost 4 bases and the J segment 7 bases; nucleotides outside the gene matches: 10. Measured with immunoSEQ multiplex PCR; TCRdb has only the in-frame clones, and not every one. The sample carries some 190,000 clones, approximately 90% recorded once. The V gene is TRBV14, the J gene TRBJ2-4, with 10 bases identical to TRBD2. Specimen: peripheral blood, collected after recovery from COVID-19. The TCR was taken from a human donor who had recovered from COVID-19. In nucleotides, the CDR3 is TGTGCCAGCAGCCCGCTAGCGGGAGACCTAAGCAACATTCAGTACTTC. Its translation: CASSPLAGDLSNIQYF.